Following are 10 T cell receptor beta chains from one sample sequenced in a study of blood T cells in healthy people across ages. A second roughly 7 to 12 cycle PCR used barcoded and J-beta primers. TCRdb ran MiXCR on the 5' RACE reads and lists one entry per CDR3 protein. In the table there are some 1.5 million distinct CDR3 sequences, under 30% of which are singletons. The sample consisted of blood. The receptor set was obtained from a woman aged 30 to 39 in good health.

The V call is TRBV20-1, the J call TRBJ2-4, with D possibly being TRBD2 (5 bases). Trimming shortened V by 0 bases and J by 1 base, and 7 bases separated the two germline ends. The V gene's germline CDR1 is DFQATT and CDR2 SNEGSKA (reference sequence). The CDR3 loop spans 14 amino acids. Here the CDR3 reads CSAREGEAKNIQYF. The CDR3 DNA reads TGCAGTGCTAGAGAGGGAGAGGCCAAAAACATTCAGTACTTC.

The V call is TRBV11-2, the J call TRBJ1-1; possibly TRBD1 for D (6 bases). The germline V gene has CDR1 SGHAT and CDR2 FQNNGV. Trimming pared 1 base from V and 0 bases from J, leaving 12 bases between. This CDR3 region has 16 residues. This chain's CDR3 is CASSLAGEPLNTEAFF. The CDR3 nucleotides are TGTGCCAGCAGCTTAGCAGGGGAGCCACTGAACACTGAAGCTTTCTTT.

This chain joins TRBV11-3 and TRBJ2-1; 10 bases match TRBD2. The V and J ends lost 5 bases and 1 base, in that order; junction bases with no gene match: 5. The CDR3 totals 16 residues. Per the germline V gene, CDR1 is SGHNT and CDR2 is YENEEA. CDR3 sequence reads: CASSTRAGGSYNEQFF. The CDR3 DNA sequence: TGTGCCAGCAGCACGCGAGCGGGAGGGTCCTACAATGAGCAGTTCTTC.

In its sample, this clonotype was seen a few times. The gene calls are TRBV20-1 and TRBJ2-1, with 11 bases aligning to TRBD2. This CDR3 has 15 amino acids. Germline V gene sequence: CDR1 DFQATT, CDR2 SNEGSKA (reference sequence). The V and J ends lost 3 bases and 6 bases, in that order; junction bases with no gene match: 7. CDR3 DNA: TGCAGTGCTAGCCTTAGCGGGAGGGGGACCAATGAGCAGTTCTTC. Protein sequence: CSASLSGRGTNEQFF.

The J gene is TRBJ2-5, the V gene TRBV10-3; D tentatively reads TRBD1 or TRBD2 (5 bases each). The CDR3 length is 15 residues. The V gene lost 10 bases and the J gene lost 5 bases, with 23 bases spanning the gap. From germline, CDR1 is ENHRY and CDR2 SYGVKD. CDR3 protein: CATTNPGGAGETQYF. As DNA, the CDR3 is TGTGCCACCACGAACCCTGGGGGAGCTGGGGAGACCCAGTACTTC.

V gene TRBV2 combines with J gene TRBJ1-2, with D possibly being TRBD1 (6 bases). Between the trimmed V and J ends, which lost 5 bases and 7 bases, there was a span of 17 bases. The CDR3 contains 14 residues. Per germline, CDR1 SNHLY and CDR2 FYNNEI. This CDR3 reads CASSTYTGRTGYTF. In nucleotides, the CDR3 is TGTGCCAGCAGTACTTATACAGGGCGGACTGGCTACACCTTC.

The chain joins TRBV28 to TRBJ2-5; possible D gene TRBD2, 6 bases. V was clipped by 8 bases and J by 5 bases, with 15 bases between them. The CDR3 sequence is 13 residues long. Germline assignment: CDR1 MDHEN and CDR2 SYDVKM. CDR3 sequence reads: CASATGGPETQYF. The DNA for the CDR3 is TGTGCCAGCGCGACCGGGGGACCCGAGACCCAGTACTTC. Based on the CDR3 plus reference TRBV28 and TRBJ2-5, the full variable domain is DVKVTQSSRYLVKRTGEKVFLECVQDMDHENMFWYRQDPGLGLRLIYFSYDVKMKEKGDIPEGYSVSREKKERFSLILESASTNQTSMYLCASATGGPETQYFGPGTRLLVL.

This clonotype was seen once. A read error is possible here, since a much larger clone lies one base away. This sequence joins TRBV7-3 and TRBJ2-1; 7 bases map to TRBD1. Germline CDR1 reads SGHTA; CDR2 reads FQGTGA. There are 15 residues in the CDR3. CDR3 DNA sequence: TGTGCCAGCTGCTTATCCCCAGGGGGACCAAATGAGCAGTTCTTC. It encodes CASCLSPGGPNEQFF.

A remark on this clonotype: It may be a read error: a sequence one base away is much more abundant. This sequence joins TRBV10-3 and TRBJ2-1; tentatively, D is TRBD1 (6 bases). The germline V gene has CDR1 ENHRY and CDR2 SYGVKD. The CDR3 extends over 14 amino acids. Trimming pared 6 bases from V and 7 bases from J, leaving 16 bases between. The CDR3 nucleotides are TGTGCCATCAGGGGGAAGGCAGGGGATAATGAGCAGTTCTTC. Its translation: CAIRGKAGDNEQFF.

The chain has TRBV28 and TRBJ1-2; possibly TRBD1 for D (6 bases). Germline V gene data show CDR1 as MDHEN and CDR2 as SYDVKM. V was pared by 6 bases and J by 8 bases, with 19 bases between. This CDR3 is built from 14 residues. The CDR3 loop is CASSLTGILGGYTF. The CDR3 DNA is TGTGCCAGCAGCCTTACAGGGATCCTAGGGGGCTACACCTTC.